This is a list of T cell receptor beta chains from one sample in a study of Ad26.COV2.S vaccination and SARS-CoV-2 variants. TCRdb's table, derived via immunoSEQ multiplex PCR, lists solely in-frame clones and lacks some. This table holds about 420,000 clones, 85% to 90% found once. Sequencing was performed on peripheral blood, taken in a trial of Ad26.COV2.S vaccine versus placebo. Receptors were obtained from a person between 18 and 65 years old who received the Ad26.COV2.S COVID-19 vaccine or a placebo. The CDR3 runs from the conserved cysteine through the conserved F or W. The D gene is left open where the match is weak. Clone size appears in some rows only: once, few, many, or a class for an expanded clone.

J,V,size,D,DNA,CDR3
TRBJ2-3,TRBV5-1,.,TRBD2,TGCGCCAGCAGCTTCTCTAGCGGGGGGGCCGGCACAGATACGCAGTATTTT,CASSFSSGGAGTDTQYF
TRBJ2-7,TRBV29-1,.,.,TGCAGCGTTGAAGATTCCGCAACCTACGAGCAGTACTTC,CSVEDSATYEQYF
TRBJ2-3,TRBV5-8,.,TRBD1,TGTGCCAGCAGCAAGGGACAGGCAAGCACAGATACGCAGTATTTT,CASSKGQASTDTQYF
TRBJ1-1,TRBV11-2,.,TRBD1,TGTGCCAGCAGCTTAGATGGACCAGGGGGCTGGGCTGAAGCTTTCTTT,CASSLDGPGGWAEAFF
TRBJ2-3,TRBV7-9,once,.,TGTGCCAGCAGCCCACTCAATCTACCAGGGACCACAGATACGCAGTATTTT,CASSPLNLPGTTDTQYF
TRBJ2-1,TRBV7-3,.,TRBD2,TGTGCCAGCAGCCCCAGACTAGCGGGGACTTACAATGAGCAGTTCTTC,CASSPRLAGTYNEQFF
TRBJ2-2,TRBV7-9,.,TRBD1,TGTGCCAGCAGCTTAGGAGGGGGCTCCGGGGAGCTGTTTTTT,CASSLGGGSGELFF
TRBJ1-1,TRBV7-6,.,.,TGTGCCAGCAGCTTAGCCGTCTCCAGGGGAGGTAACACTGAAGCTTTCTTT,CASSLAVSRGGNTEAFF
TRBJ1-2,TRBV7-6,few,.,TGTGCCAGCAGCTCGGGTGTGAAAGGCTATGGCTACACCTTC,CASSSGVKGYGYTF
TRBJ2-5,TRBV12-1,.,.,TGTGCCAGCAGCTTCCGGGACAGGGAAGAGACCCAGTACTTC,CASSFRDREETQYF
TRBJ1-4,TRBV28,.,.,TGTGCCAGCATGGGGACCCGGCGGCTGTTTTTT,CASMGTRRLFF
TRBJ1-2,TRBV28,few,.,TGTGCCAGCAGTTTTTCCGGCAGGGGCTACACCTTC,CASSFSGRGYTF
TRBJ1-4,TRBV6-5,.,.,TGTGCCAGCAGTCGTAGGGCAACTAATGAAAAACTGTTTTTT,CASSRRATNEKLFF
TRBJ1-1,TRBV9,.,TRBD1,TGTGCCAGCAGCGTAGGGGGACAGGGCACTGAAGCTTTCTTT,CASSVGGQGTEAFF
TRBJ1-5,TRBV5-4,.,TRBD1,TGTGCCAGCAGCCCGGACAGGGGGCTTCAGCCCCAGCATTTT,CASSPDRGLQPQHF
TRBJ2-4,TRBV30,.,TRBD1,TGTGCCTCTGGACAGGGGGCTTACATTCAGTACTTC,CASGQGAYIQYF
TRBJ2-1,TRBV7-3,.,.,TGTGCCAGCAGCTTAGGATTGGGGGGCGCTGAGCAGTTCTTC,CASSLGLGGAEQFF
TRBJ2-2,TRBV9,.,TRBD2,TGTGCCAGCAGCGGAGAAGCGGGGGGCACCGGGGAGCTGTTTTTT,CASSGEAGGTGELFF
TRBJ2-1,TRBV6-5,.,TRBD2,TGTGCCAGCAGTTATCGCGGGGGGGCCCGTGAGCAGTTCTTC,CASSYRGGAREQFF
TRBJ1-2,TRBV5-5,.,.,TGTGCCAGCAGCTTGCTGGGCGGCACTAACTATGGCTACACCTTC,CASSLLGGTNYGYTF
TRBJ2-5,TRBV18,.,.,TGTGCCAGCTCAGCCCCGGCGACAGGTAGGAAAGAGACCCAGTACTTC,CASSAPATGRKETQYF
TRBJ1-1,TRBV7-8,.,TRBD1,TGTGCCAGCAGCTTACCACGGACAGGGCCCACTGAAGCTTTCTTT,CASSLPRTGPTEAFF
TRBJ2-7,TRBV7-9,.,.,TGTGCCAGCAGCTTAGTGTCGTACGAGCAGTACTTC,CASSLVSYEQYF
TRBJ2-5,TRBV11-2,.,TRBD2,TGTGCCAGCAGCTTAGTGGGACTAGCGGCGATGGAGACCCAGTACTTC,CASSLVGLAAMETQYF
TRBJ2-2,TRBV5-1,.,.,TGCGCCAGCACCATTGAGGGGGGATACTACACCGGGGAGCTGTTTTTT,CASTIEGGYYTGELFF
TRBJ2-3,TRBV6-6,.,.,TGTGCCACGCTTCCCCCGGTCAACCCCACAGATACGCAGTATTTT,CATLPPVNPTDTQYF
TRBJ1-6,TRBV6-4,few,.,TGTGCCAGCAGTGATTCCGCTGGGGGGAATTCACCCCTCCACTTT,CASSDSAGGNSPLHF
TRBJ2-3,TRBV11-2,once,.,TGTGCCAGCAGCCACAACAGGGTAACAGATACGCAGTATTTT,CASSHNRVTDTQYF
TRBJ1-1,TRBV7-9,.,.,TGTGCCAGCAGCTTTGACAGCATGAACACTGAAGCTTTCTTT,CASSFDSMNTEAFF
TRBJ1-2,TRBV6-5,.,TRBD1,TGTGCCAGCAGTTACTCGGACAGGGCTGGCTACACCTTC,CASSYSDRAGYTF
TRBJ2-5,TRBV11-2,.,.,TGTGCCAGCAGCTTAACAGGGGGGGTAGAGACCCAGTACTTC,CASSLTGGVETQYF
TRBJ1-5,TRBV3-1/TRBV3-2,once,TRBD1,TGTGCCAGCAGCCCTGACAGGGGTAGTCAGCCCCAGCATTTT,CASSPDRGSQPQHF
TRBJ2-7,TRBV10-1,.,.,TGCGCCAGCAGTCGGGCCACCAACGCCGACGAGCAGTACTTC,CASSRATNADEQYF
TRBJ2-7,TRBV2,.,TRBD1,TGTGCCAGCAAGGGGGCAGACGAGCAGTACTTC,CASKGADEQYF
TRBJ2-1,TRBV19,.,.,TGTGCCAGTAGTATAGATTTTACTTTCTCCTACAATGAGCAGTTCTTC,CASSIDFTFSYNEQFF
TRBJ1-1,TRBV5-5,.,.,TGTGCCAGCAGCTGGGGAGTGGCACCGAACACTGAAGCTTTCTTT,CASSWGVAPNTEAFF
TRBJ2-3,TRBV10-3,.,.,TGTGCCATCAGTGAGGGGGGTACAAGCACAGATACGCAGTATTTT,CAISEGGTSTDTQYF
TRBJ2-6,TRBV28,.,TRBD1,TGTGCCAGCACCACAGGGGACCCTTCTGGGGCCAACGTCCTGACTTTC,CASTTGDPSGANVLTF
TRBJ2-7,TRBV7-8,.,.,TGTGCCAGCAGCTTTGGGGCGTCCTACGAGCAGTACTTC,CASSFGASYEQYF
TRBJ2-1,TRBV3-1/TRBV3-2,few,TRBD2,TGTGCCAGCAGCCAAGTGGCGGGGGGGCTCACTGAGCAGTTCTTC,CASSQVAGGLTEQFF
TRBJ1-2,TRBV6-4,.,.,TGTGCCAGCAGCCAAACCGGGACCTCCTATGGCTACACCTTC,CASSQTGTSYGYTF
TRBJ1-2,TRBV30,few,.,TGTGCCTACCACCCGGGACTGTCGTATGGCTACACCTTC,CAYHPGLSYGYTF
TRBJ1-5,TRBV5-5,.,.,TGTGCCAGCAACGGAAATCCCGGGGCGCCGGGCAATCAGCCCCAGCATTTT,CASNGNPGAPGNQPQHF
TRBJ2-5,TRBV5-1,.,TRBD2,TGCGCCAGCAGCTTGGTAGCGGGGGGGCGAGAGACCCAGTACTTC,CASSLVAGGRETQYF
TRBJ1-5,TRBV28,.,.,TGTGCCAGCGTCACAGGAAATGATCAGCCCCAGCATTTT,CASVTGNDQPQHF